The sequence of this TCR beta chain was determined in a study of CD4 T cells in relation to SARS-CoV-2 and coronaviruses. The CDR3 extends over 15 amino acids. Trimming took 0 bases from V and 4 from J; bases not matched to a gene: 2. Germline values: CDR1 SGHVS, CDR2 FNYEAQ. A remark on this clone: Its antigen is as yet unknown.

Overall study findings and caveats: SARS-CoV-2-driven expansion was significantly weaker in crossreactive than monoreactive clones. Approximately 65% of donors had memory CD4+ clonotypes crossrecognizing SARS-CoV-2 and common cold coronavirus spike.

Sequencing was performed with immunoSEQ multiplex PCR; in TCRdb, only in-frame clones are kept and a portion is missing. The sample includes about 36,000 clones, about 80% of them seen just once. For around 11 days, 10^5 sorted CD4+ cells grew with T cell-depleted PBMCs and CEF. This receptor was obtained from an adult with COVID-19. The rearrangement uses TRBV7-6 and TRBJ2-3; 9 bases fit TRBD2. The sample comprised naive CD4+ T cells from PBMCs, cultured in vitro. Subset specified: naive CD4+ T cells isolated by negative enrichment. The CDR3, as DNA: TGTGCCAGCAGCTTAGCTAGCGGGAGCGCAGATACGCAGTATTTT. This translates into CASSLASGSADTQYF.